One sample yielded the 3 T cell receptor beta chains listed below, sequenced in a study of blood T cell repertoires in COVID-19. Here immunoSEQ multiplex PCR was the method, and the copy in TCRdb shows in-frame clones only, minus some. This table has 150,000 to 200,000 clones, approximately 85% appearing once. The material sequenced was peripheral blood. The receptors shown here come from a woman older than 75 with acute or convalescent COVID-19.

This clone was counted only a few times. This chain uses TRBV12-5 with TRBJ2-7; TRBD2 matches at 8 bases. CDR1 and CDR2 from the germline V gene are LGHNT and FRNRAP. The CDR3 runs 14 residues. V lost 6 bases and J lost 5; bases outside the gene matches: 9. CDR3 sequence: CASGQRENFDEQYF. DNA of the CDR3: TGTGCTAGTGGACAGCGGGAGAATTTCGACGAGCAGTACTTC.

J is TRBJ1-1 and V is TRBV19; 8 positions match TRBD1. There are 15 residues in the CDR3. Trimming cost V 6 bases and J 1 base; bases outside gene matches: 7. CDR1 LNHDA and CDR2 SQIVND come from the germline V gene (reference sequence). The CDR3 DNA reads as TGTGCCAGTAGGCCGGGACAGGTCCCGAACACTGAAGCTTTCTTT. Translated: CASRPGQVPNTEAFF.

The gene calls are TRBV7-2 and TRBJ2-7; 11 bases align to TRBD2. The CDR3 extends over 15 amino acids. In germline, CDR1 is SGHTA, CDR2 FQGNSA. With 1 base clipped from V and 7 bases from J, the junction kept 6 bases outside the gene matches. The CDR3 nucleotides are TGTGCCAGCAGCTTAGATAGCGGGGGGGCCGGGGAGCAGTACTTC. Translation: CASSLDSGGAGEQYF. The complete variable domain, with remaining parts taken from reference TRBV7-2 and TRBJ2-7, reads GAGVSQSPSNKVTEKGKDVELRCDPISGHTALYWYRQSLGQGLEFLIYFQGNSAPDKSGLPSDRFSAERTGGSVSTLTIQRTQQEDSAVYLCASSLDSGGAGEQYFGPGTRLTVT.